These 32 T cell receptor beta chains came from one sample sequenced in a study of PD-1 blockade in classical Hodgkin lymphoma. Profiled with immunoSEQ multiplex PCR; TCRdb holds only in-frame clones, not every one. The sample carries tens of thousands of clones, 89% recorded once. With no exception, relapse followed autologous stem cell transplantation in all patients, and brentuximab vedotin exposure varied. This sample comprised peripheral blood mononuclear cells (PBMCs), obtained at baseline. The receptors come from a human donor with classical Hodgkin lymphoma.

This sequence joins TRBV7-2 and TRBJ2-5; 7 bases line up with TRBD2. The germline V gene encodes CDR1 SGHTA and CDR2 FQGNSA. With V trimmed by 5 bases and J by 5 bases, 8 bases remained unmatched. The CDR3 spans 14 residues. The chain's CDR3 is CASSPGAGAETQYF. The CDR3 bases are TGTGCCAGCAGCCCGGGCGCGGGAGCGGAGACCCAGTACTTC.

The chain links TRBV4-1 to TRBJ2-2; TRBD2 agrees at 13 bases. The length of the CDR3 is 14 residues. From germline, CDR1 is MGHRA and CDR2 YSYEKL. Unmatched junction bases numbered 3, after V lost 8 bases and J lost 6 bases. The CDR3 DNA is TGCGCCAGCCAAGGACTAGCGGGAGCCGGGGAGCTGTTTTTT. As protein: CASQGLAGAGELFF.

Concerning this clone itself: In the same sample, other DNA sequences code for this CDR3. The gene calls are TRBV29-1 and TRBJ2-7; D is uncertain. There are 13 residues in the CDR3. Germline V gives CDR1 SQVTM, CDR2 ANQGSEA. Between the trimmed V and J ends, which lost 1 base and 4 bases, there was a span of 11 bases. DNA for the CDR3: TGCAGCGTTGAAGGGCGGTTCTCTTACGAGCAGTACTTC. It translates to CSVEGRFSYEQYF.

The J gene is TRBJ2-5, the V gene TRBV7-2; 8 bases match TRBD1. The CDR3 spans 14 residues. The V gene's germline CDR1 is SGHTA and CDR2 FQGNSA. Trimming took 5 bases from V and 7 from J; bases not matched to a gene: 9. The CDR3 is CASSEGQVKGTQYF. The CDR3 nucleotides read TGTGCCAGCAGCGAGGGACAGGTCAAAGGGACCCAGTACTTC.

This rearrangement joins TRBV7-6 to TRBJ2-1; D may be TRBD2 (5 bases). The length of the CDR3 is 12 residues. The germline V gene has CDR1 SGHVS and CDR2 FNYEAQ. The V and J ends lost 5 bases and 7 bases respectively, with 9 bases between them. The CDR3 bases are TGTGCCAGCAGCGCTACTAGGAATGAGCAGTTCTTC. Translation gives CASSATRNEQFF.

V usage is TRBV6-6 and J usage is TRBJ2-5; TRBD1 might be the D (5 bases). The length of the CDR3 is 14 residues. V gave up 5 bases and J gave up 4 bases, with 14 bases separating them. Germline loops: CDR1 MNHNY, CDR2 SVGAGI (reference sequence). Here the CDR3 DNA reads TGTGCCAGCAGTCAAAACGCAGGGCTAGAGACCCAGTACTTC. Its protein product is CASSQNAGLETQYF.

V is TRBV6-1 and J is TRBJ2-3, with D possibly TRBD1 on 6 matching bases. The ends were cut back, 6 bases at V and 6 bases at J, with 19 bases in the middle. The germline V gene encodes CDR1 MNHNS and CDR2 SASEGT. The CDR3 spans 15 residues. CDR3 sequence reads: CASRAGVTFMDTQYF. CDR3 coding DNA: TGTGCCAGCAGGGCAGGGGTAACCTTCATGGATACGCAGTATTTT.

This chain links TRBV5-1 with TRBJ2-2; D might be TRBD1 (6 bases). Trimming removed 4 bases from V and 5 bases from J, with 12 bases in between. The CDR3 is 14 residues long. Germline CDR1 and CDR2: SGHRS and YFSETQ. CDR3 nucleotide sequence: TGCGCCAGCAGCCCTGGAGGACAGACCGGGGAGCTGTTTTTT. Translation gives CASSPGGQTGELFF.

This chain links TRBV4-3 with TRBJ2-3; 8 bases agree with TRBD2. The length of the CDR3 is 17 residues. The V gene's germline CDR1 is LGHNA and CDR2 YSLEER. Trimming cost V 0 bases and J 3 bases; bases outside gene matches: 8. The CDR3, as DNA: TGCGCCAGCAGCCAAGAACAAGCGGGAGTCGTAACAGATACGCAGTATTTT. Amino acid sequence: CASSQEQAGVVTDTQYF.

The chain has TRBV6-5 and TRBJ1-2, with D possibly being TRBD1 (5 bases). Per germline, CDR1 MNHEY and CDR2 SVGAGI. The length of the CDR3 is 14 residues. V lost 5 bases, J lost 6 bases, and 16 bases lay in between. This CDR3 is CASSGGSGSHGYTF. The CDR3 DNA follows: TGTGCCAGCAGTGGGGGTTCGGGATCCCATGGCTACACCTTC.

V gene TRBV2 combines with J gene TRBJ1-5; perhaps TRBD1 as D (5 bases). The V end was cut by 3 bases, the J end by 4 bases, with 10 bases between. The CDR3 spans 14 residues. Germline V gene data show CDR1 as SNHLY and CDR2 as FYNNEI. The CDR3 region is CASSEADSNQPQHF. The CDR3 DNA reads TGTGCCAGCAGTGAGGCTGACAGTAATCAGCCCCAGCATTTT.

The chain recombines TRBV7-9 with TRBJ2-7; tentative D call: TRBD1 (5 bases). CDR1 SEHNR and CDR2 FQNEAQ come from the germline V gene (reference sequence). Trimming pared 0 bases from V and 0 bases from J, leaving 6 bases between. The CDR3 has 14 residues. The CDR3 loop is CASSLARDSYEQYF. For the CDR3, the DNA is TGTGCCAGCAGCTTAGCCAGGGACTCCTACGAGCAGTACTTC.

The chain carries TRBV11-2 and TRBJ2-7; D is perhaps TRBD1 (5 bases). This CDR3 has 15 amino acids. Germline V lookup: CDR1 SGHAT, CDR2 FQNNGV. The V end lost 4 bases, the J end lost 2 bases, and 15 bases lay between the germline ends. Here the CDR3 reads CASSSPRQTPYEQYF. CDR3 DNA sequence: TGTGCCAGCAGCTCACCCCGACAGACCCCCTACGAGCAGTACTTC.

The J gene is TRBJ1-5, the V gene TRBV28; D not certain. The CDR3 sequence is 13 residues long. In germline, CDR1 is MDHEN, CDR2 SYDVKM. Trimming stripped 7 bases from V and 0 bases from J, with 7 bases between. CDR3 DNA: TGTGCCAGCAAAGGGAATAGCAATCAGCCCCAGCATTTT. Protein product: CASKGNSNQPQHF.

V and J are TRBV10-3 and TRBJ1-4; D gene unclear. The CDR3 spans 12 residues. Germline lookup yields CDR1 ENHRY and CDR2 SYGVKD. Trimming removed 2 bases from V and 7 bases from J, with 5 bases in between. CDR3 loop: CAISEKGEKLFF. Here the CDR3 DNA reads TGTGCCATCAGTGAGAAGGGTGAAAAACTGTTTTTT.

V gene TRBV28 combines with J gene TRBJ2-7, with 9 bases that match TRBD2. Germline CDR1 is MDHEN and CDR2 is SYDVKM. This CDR3 has 15 amino acids. The ends lost 5 bases at V and 1 base at J; junction bases unmatched: 6. The CDR3 protein is CASSQRLAESYEQYF. DNA for the CDR3: TGTGCCAGCAGTCAGAGACTAGCGGAGTCCTACGAGCAGTACTTC.

The gene calls are TRBV7-8 and TRBJ2-7, with a weak D call TRBD2 (6 bases). The germline V and J ends were trimmed by 1 base and 2 bases, with 12 bases remaining between them. Germline CDR1 SGHVS, CDR2 FQNEAQ. The CDR3 has 15 amino acids. CDR3: CASSLGASAAYEQYF. In DNA form, the CDR3 reads TGTGCCAGCAGCTTAGGAGCTAGCGCCGCCTACGAGCAGTACTTC.

This sequence joins TRBV6-5 and TRBJ2-2; tentative D call: TRBD2 (6 bases). Germline values: CDR1 MNHEY, CDR2 SVGAGI. The CDR3 sequence is 14 residues long. V was pared by 6 bases and J by 3 bases, with 11 bases between. CDR3 in amino acids: CASSWAGYTGELFF. The CDR3 nucleotides are TGTGCCAGCAGCTGGGCGGGATACACCGGGGAGCTGTTTTTT.

This chain uses TRBV5-1 with TRBJ1-4, with D possibly TRBD1 on 5 matching bases. CDR3 size: 15 residues. Germline CDR1 and CDR2: SGHRS and YFSETQ. V lost 3 bases and J 3 bases, leaving 12 bases between the germline ends. This chain's CDR3 is CASSSSGTANEKLFF. In DNA, the CDR3 is TGCGCCAGCAGCTCTTCCGGGACGGCTAATGAAAAACTGTTTTTT.

This chain joins TRBV2 and TRBJ1-5; D not certain. Germline V gives CDR1 SNHLY, CDR2 FYNNEI. The V end lost 2 bases, the J end lost 0 bases, and 5 bases lay between the germline ends. The length of the CDR3 is 14 residues. The CDR3 loop is CASSERYSNQPQHF. The CDR3 nucleotides are TGTGCCAGCAGTGAACGATATAGCAATCAGCCCCAGCATTTT.

The chain is built from TRBV5-1 and TRBJ2-1; 8 nucleotides line up with TRBD2. With V trimmed by 2 bases and J by 6 bases, 1 base remained unmatched. Germline CDR1 is SGHRS and CDR2 is YFSETQ. This CDR3 has 13 amino acids. The CDR3 sequence is CASSFGTSNEQFF. CDR3 nucleotides: TGCGCCAGCAGCTTTGGGACTAGCAATGAGCAGTTCTTC.

V is TRBV5-6 and J is TRBJ2-7; D may correspond to TRBD1 or TRBD2 (7 bases each). CDR1 SGHDT and CDR2 YYEEEE come from the germline V gene. V was trimmed by 4 bases and J by 12 bases, leaving 17 bases between them. This CDR3 region has 12 residues. The CDR3 bases are TGTGCCAGCAGCCTTGGGGGGGGACAGCCGTACTTC. Translating it yields CASSLGGGQPYF.

This chain connects TRBV15 to TRBJ2-3; D is uncertain. CDR3 length: 12 residues. CDR1 and CDR2 from the germline V gene are LNHNV and YYDKDF (reference sequence). V lost 3 bases to trimming and J lost 7 bases, with 8 bases between them. CDR3 DNA: TGTGCCACCAGCAGTTCGGAGAATACGCAGTATTTT. This sequence encodes CATSSSENTQYF.

The CDR3 reads CASSLWLGYEQYF. In DNA, the CDR3 is TGCGCCAGCAGTCTGTGGCTGGGCTACGAGCAGTACTTC. V is TRBV23-1 and J is TRBJ2-7; D call uncertain. TRBV23-1 is an ORF, with its function uncertain. There are 13 residues in the CDR3. Between the trimmed V and J ends, which lost 4 bases and 3 bases, there was a span of 10 bases.

CDR3 in DNA: TGTGCCAGCAGTTTCCCCGGGGCTGAAGCTTTCTTT. It codes for CASSFPGAEAFF. The chain couples TRBV27 to TRBJ1-1; unclear D gene. The germline V and J ends were trimmed by 3 bases and 6 bases, with 8 bases remaining between them. Germline V gene data show CDR1 as MNHEY and CDR2 as SMNVEV (reference sequence). The CDR3 spans 12 residues.

There are a few counts of this clone. This chain connects TRBV30 to TRBJ1-1, with D possibly being TRBD1 (5 bases). The CDR3 loop spans 14 amino acids. Germline loops: CDR1 GTSNPN, CDR2 SVGIG (reference sequence). V was cut by 8 bases and J by 1 base, with 17 bases left in between. CDR3 residues: CAQTTDQPNTEAFF. The DNA of the CDR3 is TGTGCCCAGACGACAGATCAACCGAACACTGAAGCTTTCTTT.

The genes are TRBV12-5 and TRBJ2-1; D may be TRBD2 (5 bases). Germline V gene sequence: CDR1 LGHNT, CDR2 FRNRAP. The CDR3 consists of 13 residues. V lost 6 bases and J 16 bases, leaving 22 bases between the germline ends. The CDR3 nucleotides read TGTGCTAGTGGACCCGCTGGGCCCCGAGCGGACTTCTTC. Protein sequence: CASGPAGPRADFF.

V and J are TRBV10-2 and TRBJ2-3, with D perhaps TRBD1 (6 bases). Trimming shortened V by 9 bases and J by 3 bases, and 13 bases separated the two germline ends. The CDR3 runs 13 residues. Germline values: CDR1 WSHSY, CDR2 SAAADI. As DNA, the CDR3 is TGCGCCAGTTGGCCGGACAGAACAGATACGCAGTATTTT. Amino acid sequence: CASWPDRTDTQYF.

The chain couples TRBV11-3 to TRBJ2-1; 12 bases map to TRBD2. The CDR3 runs 16 residues. Per germline, CDR1 SGHNT and CDR2 YENEEA. V lost 3 bases and J lost 7; bases outside the gene matches: 7. The CDR3 is CASSFRGTSGWNEQFF. In DNA, the CDR3 is TGTGCCAGCAGCTTTCGAGGGACTAGCGGGTGGAATGAGCAGTTCTTC.

CDR3 sequence: CASSLVQREVTDTQYF. The CDR3 DNA sequence: TGTGCCAGCAGCTTGGTGCAGCGGGAGGTAACAGATACGCAGTATTTT. The chain links TRBV5-6 to TRBJ2-3, with TRBD2 matching over 9 bases. V shed 0 bases and J 3 bases; nucleotides not matched to a gene: 5. Germline CDR1 reads SGHDT; CDR2 reads YYEEEE. This CDR3 spans 16 amino acids.

In this sample, this clone turned up once. The chain uses TRBV6-4 and TRBJ2-7, with TRBD2 matching over 11 bases. The CDR3 contains 14 residues. With 7 bases clipped from V and 3 bases from J, the junction kept 5 bases outside the gene matches. CDR1 is MRHNA and CDR2 is SNTAGT in the germline V gene. The CDR3 spells CASKGTSGSYEQYF. The CDR3 DNA sequence: TGTGCCAGCAAAGGAACTAGCGGGAGCTACGAGCAGTACTTC.

This clone was picked up one time. The chain couples TRBV27 to TRBJ1-2, with 8 bases fitting TRBD1. The V and J ends lost 5 bases and 3 bases, in that order; junction bases with no gene match: 5. Germline CDR1 MNHEY, CDR2 SMNVEV (reference sequence). The length of the CDR3 is 14 residues. As DNA, the CDR3 is TGTGCCAGCAGTCCAGGACAGGGCGACTATGGCTACACCTTC. Amino acids: CASSPGQGDYGYTF.